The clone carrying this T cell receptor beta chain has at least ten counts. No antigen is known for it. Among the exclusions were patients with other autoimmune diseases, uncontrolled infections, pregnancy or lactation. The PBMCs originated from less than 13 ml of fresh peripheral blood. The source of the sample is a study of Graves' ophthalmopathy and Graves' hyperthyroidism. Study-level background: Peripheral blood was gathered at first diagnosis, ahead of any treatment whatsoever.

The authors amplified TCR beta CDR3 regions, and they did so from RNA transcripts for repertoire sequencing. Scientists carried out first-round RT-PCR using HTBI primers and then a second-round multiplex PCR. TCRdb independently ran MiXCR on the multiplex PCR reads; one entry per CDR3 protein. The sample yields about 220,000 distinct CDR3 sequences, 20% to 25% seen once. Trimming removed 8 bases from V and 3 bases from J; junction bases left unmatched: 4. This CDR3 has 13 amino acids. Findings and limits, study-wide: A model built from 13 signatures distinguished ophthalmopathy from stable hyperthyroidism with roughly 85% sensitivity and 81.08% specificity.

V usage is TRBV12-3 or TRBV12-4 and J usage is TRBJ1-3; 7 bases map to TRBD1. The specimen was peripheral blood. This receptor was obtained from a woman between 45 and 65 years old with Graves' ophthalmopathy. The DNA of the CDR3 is TGTGCCAGCCGGCCAGGGGGTGGAAACACCATATATTTT. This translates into CASRPGGGNTIYF.